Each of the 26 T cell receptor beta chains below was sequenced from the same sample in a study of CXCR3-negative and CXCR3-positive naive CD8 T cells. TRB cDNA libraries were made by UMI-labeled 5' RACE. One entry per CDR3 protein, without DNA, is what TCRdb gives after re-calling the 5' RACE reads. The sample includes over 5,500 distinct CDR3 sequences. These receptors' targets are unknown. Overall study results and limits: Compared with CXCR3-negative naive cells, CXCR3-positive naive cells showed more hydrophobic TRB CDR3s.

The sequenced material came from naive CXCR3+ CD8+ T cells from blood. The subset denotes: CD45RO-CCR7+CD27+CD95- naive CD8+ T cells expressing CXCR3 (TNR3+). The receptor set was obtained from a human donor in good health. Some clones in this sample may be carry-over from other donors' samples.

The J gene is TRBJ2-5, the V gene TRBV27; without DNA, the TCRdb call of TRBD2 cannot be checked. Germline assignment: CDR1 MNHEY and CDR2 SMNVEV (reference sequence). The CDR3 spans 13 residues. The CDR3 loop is CASRRGGQETQYF.

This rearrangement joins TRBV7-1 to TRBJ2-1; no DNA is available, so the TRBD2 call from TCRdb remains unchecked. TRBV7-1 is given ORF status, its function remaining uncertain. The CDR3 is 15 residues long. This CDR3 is CASSSHGGAYNEQFF.

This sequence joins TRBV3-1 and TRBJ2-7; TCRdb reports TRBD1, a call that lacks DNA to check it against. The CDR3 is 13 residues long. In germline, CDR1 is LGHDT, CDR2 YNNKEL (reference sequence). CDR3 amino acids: CASSQRDSYEQYF.

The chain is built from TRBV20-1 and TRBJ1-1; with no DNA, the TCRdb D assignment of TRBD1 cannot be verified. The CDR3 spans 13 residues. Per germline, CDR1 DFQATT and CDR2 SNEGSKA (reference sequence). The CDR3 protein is CSAPLWGFTEAFF.

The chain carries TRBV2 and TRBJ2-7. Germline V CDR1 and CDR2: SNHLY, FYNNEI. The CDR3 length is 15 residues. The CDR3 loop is CASSGEDRSSYEQYF.

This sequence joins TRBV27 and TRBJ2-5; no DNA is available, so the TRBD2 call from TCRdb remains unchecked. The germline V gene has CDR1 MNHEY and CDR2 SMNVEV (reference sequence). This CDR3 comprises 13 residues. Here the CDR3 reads CAVGLASYETQYF.

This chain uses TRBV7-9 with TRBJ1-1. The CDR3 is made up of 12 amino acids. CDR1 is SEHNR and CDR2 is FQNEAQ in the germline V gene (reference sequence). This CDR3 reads CASGFGTTEAFF.

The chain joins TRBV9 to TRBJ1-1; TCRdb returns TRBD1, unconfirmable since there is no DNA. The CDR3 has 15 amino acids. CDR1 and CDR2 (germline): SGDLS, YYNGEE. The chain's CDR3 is CASSPRGKGTTEAFF.

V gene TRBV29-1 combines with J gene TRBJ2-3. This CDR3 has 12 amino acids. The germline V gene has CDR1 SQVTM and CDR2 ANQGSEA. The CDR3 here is CSVAPSGDTQYF.

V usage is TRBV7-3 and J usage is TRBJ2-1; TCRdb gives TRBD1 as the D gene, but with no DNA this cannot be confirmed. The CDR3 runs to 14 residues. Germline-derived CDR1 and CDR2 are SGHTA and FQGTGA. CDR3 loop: CASSPGTGDSEQFF.

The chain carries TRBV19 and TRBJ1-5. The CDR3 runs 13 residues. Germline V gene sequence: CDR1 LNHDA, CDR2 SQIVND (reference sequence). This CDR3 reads CASSWLGYQPQHF.

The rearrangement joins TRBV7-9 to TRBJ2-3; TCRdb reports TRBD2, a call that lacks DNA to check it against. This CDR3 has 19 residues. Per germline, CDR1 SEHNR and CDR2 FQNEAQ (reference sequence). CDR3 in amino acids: CASSLAGTSGIGGTDTQYF.

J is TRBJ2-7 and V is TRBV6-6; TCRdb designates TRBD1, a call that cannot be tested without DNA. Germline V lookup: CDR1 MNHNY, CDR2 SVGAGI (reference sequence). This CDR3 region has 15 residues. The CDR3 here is CASSPETLTPYEQYF.

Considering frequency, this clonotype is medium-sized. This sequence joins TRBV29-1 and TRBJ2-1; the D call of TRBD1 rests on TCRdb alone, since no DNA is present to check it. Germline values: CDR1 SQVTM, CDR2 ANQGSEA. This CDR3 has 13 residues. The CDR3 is CSVEPQGLNEQFF.

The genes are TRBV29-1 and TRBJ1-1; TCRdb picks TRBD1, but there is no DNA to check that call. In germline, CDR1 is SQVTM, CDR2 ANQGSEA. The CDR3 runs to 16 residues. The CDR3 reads CSVIPGQGRRNTEAFF.

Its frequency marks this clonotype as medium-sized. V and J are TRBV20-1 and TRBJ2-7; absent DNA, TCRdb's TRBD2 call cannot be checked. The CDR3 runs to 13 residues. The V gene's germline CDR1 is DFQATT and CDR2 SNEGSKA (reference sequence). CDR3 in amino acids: CSARLAGGNEQYF.

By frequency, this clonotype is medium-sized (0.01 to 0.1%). This CDR3 is CASSIVVLSGTDTQYF. V gene TRBV19 combines with J gene TRBJ2-3. This CDR3 region has 16 residues. The V gene's germline CDR1 is LNHDA and CDR2 SQIVND (reference sequence).

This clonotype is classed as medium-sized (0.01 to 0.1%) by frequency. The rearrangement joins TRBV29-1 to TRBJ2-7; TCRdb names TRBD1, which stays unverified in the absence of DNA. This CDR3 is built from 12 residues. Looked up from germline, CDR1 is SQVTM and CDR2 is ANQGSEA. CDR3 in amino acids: CSAVGQGSQQYF.

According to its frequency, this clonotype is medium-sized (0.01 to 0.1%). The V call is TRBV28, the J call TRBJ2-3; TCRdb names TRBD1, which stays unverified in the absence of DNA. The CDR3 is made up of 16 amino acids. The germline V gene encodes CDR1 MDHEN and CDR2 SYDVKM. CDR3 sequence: CASRAGEVLSTDTQYF.

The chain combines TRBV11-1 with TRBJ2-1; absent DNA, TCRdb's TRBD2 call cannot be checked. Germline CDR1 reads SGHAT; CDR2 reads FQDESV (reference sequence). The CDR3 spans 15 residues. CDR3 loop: CASSLADGEIREQFF.

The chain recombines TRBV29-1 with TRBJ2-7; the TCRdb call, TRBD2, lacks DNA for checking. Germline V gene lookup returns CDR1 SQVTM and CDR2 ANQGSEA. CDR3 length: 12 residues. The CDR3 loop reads CSVIAGGYEQYF.

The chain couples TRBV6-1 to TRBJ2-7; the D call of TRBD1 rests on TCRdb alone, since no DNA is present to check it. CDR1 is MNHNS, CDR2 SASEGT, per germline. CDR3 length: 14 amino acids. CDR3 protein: CASSETGAPYEQYF.

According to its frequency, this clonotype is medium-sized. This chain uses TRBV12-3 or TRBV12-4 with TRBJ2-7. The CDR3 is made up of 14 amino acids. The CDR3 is CASSSGFLTYEQYF.

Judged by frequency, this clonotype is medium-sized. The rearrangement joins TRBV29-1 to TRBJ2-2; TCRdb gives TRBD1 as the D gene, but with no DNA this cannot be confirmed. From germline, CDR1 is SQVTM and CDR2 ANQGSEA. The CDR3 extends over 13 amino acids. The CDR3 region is CSGDREGTGELFF.

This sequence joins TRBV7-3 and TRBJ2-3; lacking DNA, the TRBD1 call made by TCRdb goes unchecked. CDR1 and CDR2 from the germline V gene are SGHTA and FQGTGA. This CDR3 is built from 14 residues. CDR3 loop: CASSLGQGADTQYF. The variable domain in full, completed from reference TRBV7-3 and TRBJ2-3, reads GAGVSQTPSNKVTEKGKYVELRCDPISGHTALYWYRQSLGQGPEFLIYFQGTGAADDSGLPNDRFFAVRPEGSVSTLKIQRTERGDSAVYLCASSLGQGADTQYFGPGTRLTVL.

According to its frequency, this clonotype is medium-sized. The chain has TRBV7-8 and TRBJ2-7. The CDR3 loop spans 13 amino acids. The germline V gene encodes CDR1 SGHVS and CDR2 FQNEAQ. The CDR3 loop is CASSFEFPYEQYF.